The 8 T cell receptor beta chains below come from one sample, sequenced in a study of blood T cell repertoires in COVID-19. Repertoires were generated with immunoSEQ multiplex PCR, while TCRdb's copy carries only in-frame clones and drops some. The sample holds around 140,000 clones, less than 90% seen once. Material for sequencing was peripheral blood. Source of these receptors: a man in his thirties or forties with COVID-19, enrolled during active disease.

V usage is TRBV7-2 and J usage is TRBJ1-2, with D possibly TRBD1 on 5 matching bases. CDR1 and CDR2 (germline): SGHTA, FQGNSA. CDR3 length: 15 amino acids. Trimming left V 0 bases short and J 3 bases short, with 11 bases between. This chain's CDR3 is CASSLAPRVDYGYTF. As DNA, the CDR3 is TGTGCCAGCAGCTTAGCCCCCAGGGTGGACTATGGCTACACCTTC.

A single count supports this clone. The chain has TRBV28 and TRBJ1-4; no reliable D call. CDR3 length: 15 residues. V lost 3 bases, J lost 0 bases, and 8 bases lay in between. Looked up from germline, CDR1 is MDHEN and CDR2 is SYDVKM. The CDR3 region has the DNA TGTGCCAGCAGTTTTAATCTTGCAACTAATGAAAAACTGTTTTTT. Translation: CASSFNLATNEKLFF.

This sequence joins TRBV11-2 and TRBJ2-1, with 7 nucleotides matching TRBD1. With 2 bases clipped from V and 1 base from J, the junction kept 5 bases outside the gene matches. The CDR3 has 16 residues. The germline V gene has CDR1 SGHAT and CDR2 FQNNGV. CDR3 protein: CASSLHPGQSYNEQFF. The CDR3 DNA reads as TGTGCCAGCAGCTTACACCCGGGACAGTCCTACAATGAGCAGTTCTTC.

The chain employs TRBV27 and TRBJ2-7; 9 bases match TRBD1. CDR1 is MNHEY and CDR2 is SMNVEV in the germline V gene (reference sequence). The junction had 12 bases not matched to a gene; V was cut back by 5 bases and J by 4 bases. This CDR3 is built from 16 residues. Here the CDR3 reads CASSPPGQGVWYEQYF. As DNA, the CDR3 is TGTGCCAGCAGTCCTCCGGGACAGGGAGTTTGGTACGAGCAGTACTTC.

The chain links TRBV30 to TRBJ2-2; D uncertain. CDR1 and CDR2 from the germline V gene are GTSNPN and SVGIG (reference sequence). Trimming pared 4 bases from V and 1 base from J, leaving 4 bases between. CDR3 length equals 12 residues. CDR3 protein: CAWTENTGELFF. The DNA for the CDR3 is TGTGCCTGGACAGAGAACACCGGGGAGCTGTTTTTT.

V and J are TRBV28 and TRBJ1-2; TRBD1 aligns across 8 bases. The junction had 3 bases not matched to a gene; V was cut back by 6 bases and J by 3 bases. Germline lookup yields CDR1 MDHEN and CDR2 SYDVKM. CDR3 length: 13 residues. The CDR3 DNA is TGTGCCAGCAGGTTACAGGGGGACTATGGCTACACCTTC. Amino acid sequence: CASRLQGDYGYTF.

V is TRBV7-2 and J is TRBJ2-7; perhaps TRBD2 as D (5 bases). Germline CDR1 and CDR2: SGHTA and FQGNSA. This CDR3 has 15 residues. V gave up 0 bases and J gave up 0 bases, with 9 bases separating them. CDR3: CASSLAGVPSYEQYF. CDR3 nucleotides: TGTGCCAGCAGCTTAGCGGGAGTTCCCTCCTACGAGCAGTACTTC. The full variable domain, completed using reference TRBV7-2 and TRBJ2-7, is GAGVSQSPSNKVTEKGKDVELRCDPISGHTALYWYRQSLGQGLEFLIYFQGNSAPDKSGLPSDRFSAERTGGSVSTLTIQRTQQEDSAVYLCASSLAGVPSYEQYFGPGTRLTVT.

V and J are TRBV25-1 and TRBJ2-3; 14 nucleotides match TRBD2. V shed 5 bases and J 4 bases; nucleotides not matched to a gene: 8. The CDR3 totals 17 residues. The germline gives CDR1 MGHDK, CDR2 SYGVNS. CDR3 sequence: CASSTARTSGRSDTQYF. The DNA for the CDR3 is TGTGCCAGCAGTACCGCCCGGACTAGCGGGAGGTCAGATACGCAGTATTTT.